A single sample gave rise to the 8 T cell receptor beta chains below, sequenced in a study of tumor-infiltrating lymphocytes in primary liver carcinoma. The study co-extracted DNA and RNA from 20-30 mg of unsorted bulk tissue. TCR beta cDNA was reverse-transcribed from approximately 0.45 ug of total RNA. The reaction used a constant-region primer and ProtoScript II reverse transcriptase. ARM-PCR was slightly modified, and three nested multiplex PCR rounds with it gave rise to the TCR beta libraries. Two initial PCR rounds of around 10 cycles each paired TRBV1-TRBV30 forward primers with a C-beta reverse primer. A single record per CDR3 protein comes from TCRdb applying MiXCR to the multiplex PCR reads. The sample has about 22,000 distinct CDR3 sequences, 65% to 85% seen once. The sequenced sample was liver tumor tissue from sampling region 2. The subset denotes: tumor region T2, inferior pole. These receptors came from a woman in her thirties with primary liver carcinoma and hepatitis B virus infection.

Points on this clonotype: At one of its ends the junction is not consistent with the germline gene, which may arise from a read error. The chain joins TRBV6-6 to TRBJ2-3; a weak D match, TRBD2 (5 bases). Germline-derived CDR1 and CDR2 are MNHNY and SVGAGI (reference sequence). The CDR3 length is 17 residues. As DNA, the CDR3 is TGTGCCAGTAGTTACCAGAGCGGATCTCGACGCACAGATACGCAGTATTTT. It is translated as CASSYQSGSRRTDTQYF.

The chain is built from TRBV12-5 and TRBJ2-1, with D tentatively TRBD1 (6 bases). V dropped 7 bases and J dropped 9 bases, with 22 bases sitting between them. CDR3 length equals 15 residues. Germline V lookup: CDR1 LGHNT, CDR2 FRNRAP. CDR3 amino acids: CASETGTTLMGEQFF. The CDR3 nucleotides read TGTGCTAGTGAGACCGGGACAACCCTTATGGGTGAGCAGTTCTTC.

This sequence joins TRBV11-2 and TRBJ2-7; D uncertain. CDR1 is SGHAT, CDR2 FQNNGV, per germline. The CDR3 has 13 amino acids. V lost 6 bases and J lost 4, with 13 bases in between. CDR3: CASSLRSKYEQYF. The CDR3 DNA is TGTGCCAGCAGTTTACGCTCAAAGTACGAGCAGTACTTC.

About this clonotype itself: Without the conserved terminal phenylalanine or tryptophan, this CDR3 likely stems from a read error. The chain has TRBV10-3 and TRBJ2-5; D unclear. Germline V gene lookup returns CDR1 ENHRY and CDR2 SYGVKD. There are 15 residues in the CDR3. CDR3 residues: CDISESATRQETQYS. DNA of the CDR3: TGTGACATCAGTGAGTCGGCTACCAGACAAGAAACCCAGTACTCC.

Of note for this clonotype: This CDR3 is missing its conserved last phenylalanine or tryptophan, likely due to a read error. The J gene is TRBJ1-4, the V gene TRBV11-2; D gene uncertain. Trimming pared 7 bases from V and 10 bases from J, leaving 13 bases between. The CDR3 runs 12 residues. Germline V gene data show CDR1 as SGHAT and CDR2 as FQNNGV. The CDR3 region has the DNA TGTGCCAGCAACCCCTGGGGAGGAAAACTGTTTATT. Residues: CASNPWGGKLFI.

As to this clonotype: The CDR3 does not end in the conserved phenylalanine or tryptophan, so this is likely a read error. Because the CDR3's place on the DNA is in doubt, the DNA is left out and the CDR3 is given as listed by TCRdb. The rearrangement joins TRBV11-1 to TRBJ2-5; TRBD1, the table's D call, lacks a check against the DNA. Germline loops: CDR1 SGHAT, CDR2 FQDESV (reference sequence). The CDR3 contains 16 residues when both ends are counted. CDR3 region: CASSGALLAAQETQYL.

On this clonotype itself: The junction departs from the called germline gene at one end, perhaps through a read error. The V gene is TRBV5-5, the J gene TRBJ2-4; the match to TRBD2 covers 7 bases. Germline V gives CDR1 SGHKS, CDR2 YYEKEE (reference sequence). The length of the CDR3 is 17 residues. The CDR3 reads CARSSVGMREGSDIQYF. CDR3 coding DNA: TGCGCCAGGAGCTCGGTAGGAATGAGGGAGGGGTCGGACATTCAGTACTTC.

This clonotype appeared once. A junction boundary mismatches the germline segment, possibly from a read error. The V gene is TRBV29-1, the J gene TRBJ2-2; the D gene is possibly TRBD2 (5 bases). The CDR3 totals 13 residues. CDR1 is SQVTM, CDR2 ANQGSEA, per germline. The CDR3 bases are TGCAACGTTGGGAGACGAGACACCGGGGAGCTGTTGTTC. Its translation is CNVGRRDTGELLF.